The T cell receptor beta chain described here comes from a study of T cell responses to AZD1222 COVID-19 vaccine. The CDR3 runs to 14 residues. Germline V gene sequence: CDR1 SGHTA, CDR2 FQGNSA. Note on this clone: At one boundary the junction diverges from the germline segment, which might be a read error.

Sequencing used immunoSEQ multiplex PCR; TCRdb keeps in-frame clones, though not all of them. The top ten hold around 1% of the sample, which has 200,000 or so clones, approximately 93% seen once. The chain uses TRBV7-2 and TRBJ1-1; perhaps TRBD1 as D (5 bases). The clonotype comes from an adult who received the AZD1222 COVID-19 vaccine. The specimen comprised peripheral blood, sampled 28 days after the second AZD1222 dose. The CDR3 loop reads CASMPGQLNSEAFF. The CDR3 nucleotides read TGTGCCAGCATGCCGGGGCAGCTGAACTCTGAAGCTTTCTTT.